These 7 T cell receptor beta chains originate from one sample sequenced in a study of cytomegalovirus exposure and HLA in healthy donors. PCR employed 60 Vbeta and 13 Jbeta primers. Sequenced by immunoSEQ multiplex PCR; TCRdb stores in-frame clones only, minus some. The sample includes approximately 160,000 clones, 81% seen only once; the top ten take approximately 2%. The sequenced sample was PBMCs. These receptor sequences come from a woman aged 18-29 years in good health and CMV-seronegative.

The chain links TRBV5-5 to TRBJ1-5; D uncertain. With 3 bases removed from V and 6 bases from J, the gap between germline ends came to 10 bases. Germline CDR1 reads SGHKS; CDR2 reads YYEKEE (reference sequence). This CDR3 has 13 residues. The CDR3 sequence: CASSSTYSQPQHF. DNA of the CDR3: TGTGCCAGCAGCTCGACCTACAGTCAGCCCCAGCATTTT.

CDR3 residues: CASRPWDSDNEQFF. Written as DNA, the CDR3 is TGTGCCAGCAGGCCCTGGGACAGCGACAATGAGCAGTTCTTC. The genes are TRBV28 and TRBJ2-1, with 7 bases fitting TRBD1. Trimming at V came to 6 bases and at J to 5 bases, leaving 7 bases not matched to a gene. The CDR3 has 14 residues. Germline values: CDR1 MDHEN, CDR2 SYDVKM.

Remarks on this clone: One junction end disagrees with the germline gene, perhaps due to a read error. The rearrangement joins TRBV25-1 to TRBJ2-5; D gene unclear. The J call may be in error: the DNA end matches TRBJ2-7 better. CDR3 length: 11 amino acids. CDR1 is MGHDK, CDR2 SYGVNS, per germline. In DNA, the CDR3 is TGTGCCAGCAGCGAATCCTACGAGCAGTACTTC. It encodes CASSESYEQYF.

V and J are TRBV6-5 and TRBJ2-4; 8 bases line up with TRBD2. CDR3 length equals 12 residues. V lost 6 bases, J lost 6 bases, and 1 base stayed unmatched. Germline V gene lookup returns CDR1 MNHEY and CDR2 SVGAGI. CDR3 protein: CASSGRANIQYF. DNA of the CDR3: TGTGCCAGCAGCGGGAGGGCAAACATTCAGTACTTC.

The CDR3 DNA follows: TGTGCCACCAGCAGAGATCTTGGGCCAAGGGGCGCCTTGCCCCAGCATTTT. Translation: CATSRDLGPRGALPQHF. The V gene is TRBV15, the J gene TRBJ1-5, with a possible D match to TRBD1 (5 bases). In germline, CDR1 is LNHNV, CDR2 YYDKDF (reference sequence). This CDR3 is built from 17 residues. Deletions cut 0 bases from V and 9 bases from J, with 21 bases between.

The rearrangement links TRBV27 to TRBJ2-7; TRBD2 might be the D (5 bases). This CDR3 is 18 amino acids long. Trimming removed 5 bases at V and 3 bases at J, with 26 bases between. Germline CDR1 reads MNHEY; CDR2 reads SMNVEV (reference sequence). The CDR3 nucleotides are TGTGCCAGCAGTCCGACCCATCGGGGTCGATTTGAGGACTACGAGCAGTACTTC. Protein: CASSPTHRGRFEDYEQYF.

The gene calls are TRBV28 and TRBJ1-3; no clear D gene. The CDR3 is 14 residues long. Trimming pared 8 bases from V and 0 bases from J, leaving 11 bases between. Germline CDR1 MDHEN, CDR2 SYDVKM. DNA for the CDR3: TGTGCCAGCGCAGACTCAAACTCTGGAAACACCATATATTTT. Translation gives CASADSNSGNTIYF.